These 9 T cell receptor beta chains originate from one sample sequenced in a study of T cell clonality in common variable immunodeficiency. Profiling relied on immunoSEQ multiplex PCR, and the TCRdb table lists in-frame clones only, not all of them. The sample yields over 30,000 clones, without any singletons. The sequencing sample was made of peripheral blood mononuclear cells. The receptors were sampled from a person aged 18 to 75 in good health.

Ten or more counts support this clone. The read terminates 3 residues before the CDR3 end, so the remaining end is supplied by the germline J gene. This chain links TRBV5-6 with TRBJ1-1; 9 positions agree with TRBD1. The CDR3 runs to 15 residues. Germline CDR1 SGHDT, CDR2 YYEEEE. Trimming at V came to 0 bases and at J to 4 bases, leaving 4 bases not matched to a gene. The CDR3 DNA, read in part, is TGTGCCAGCAGCTTGGTTTGGACAGGGGTCACTGAA. Translation: CASSLVWTGVTE. The entire CDR3 reads CASSLVWTGVTEAFF.

This clone was detected ten times or more. With the read ending 3 residues before the CDR3 end, the germline J gene is used to fill in that end. Other nucleotide sequences in the sample specify the same CDR3. The chain is built from TRBV20-1 and TRBJ1-4; 12 bases are a match to TRBD1. CDR1 is DFQATT and CDR2 is SNEGSKA in the germline V gene (reference sequence). This CDR3 region has 13 residues. With V trimmed by 6 bases and J by 7 bases, 3 bases remained unmatched. The CDR3 bases that were read are TGCAGTGCAGGGGACAGGGGGCTTGAAAAA. Its translation is CSAGDRGLEK. The full CDR3 is CSAGDRGLEKLFF.

This clone was seen at least ten times. Sequencing ends 3 residues short of the CDR3 end; the germline J gene provides the rest. This chain links TRBV6-2 or TRBV6-3 with TRBJ2-1; 9 nucleotides line up with TRBD1. Germline CDR1 reads MNHEY; CDR2 reads SVGEGT. After removal of 0 bases from V and 1 base from J, the junction contained 1 base not matched to a gene. The CDR3 covers 16 residues. CDR3 in amino acids: CASSYSGTGSYNEQFF. The part of the CDR3 DNA that was read is TGTGCCAGCAGTTACTCGGGGACAGGGTCCTACAATGAG.

This clone was observed at least ten times. Read data end 3 residues before the CDR3 end; the end is taken from the germline J gene. The rearrangement uses TRBV19 and TRBJ2-1, with TRBD2 matching 7 bases. This CDR3 has 16 amino acids. Germline V gene lookup returns CDR1 LNHDA and CDR2 SQIVND (reference sequence). The V gene end was trimmed by 9 bases and the J gene end by 2 bases; junction bases not matched to a gene: 13. The DNA read from the CDR3 is TGTGCCAGCCGGGAGGTTGGGCGGGGCCCCTACAATGAG. Amino acids: CASREVGRGPYNE. The whole CDR3 protein reads CASREVGRGPYNEQFF. The whole variable domain, filled in from reference TRBV19 and TRBJ2-1, reads DGGITQSPKYLFRKEGQNVTLSCEQNLNHDAMYWYRQDPGQGLRLIYYSQIVNDFQKGDIAEGYSVSREKKESFPLTVTSAQKNPTAFYLCASREVGRGPYNEQFFGPGTRLTVL.

This clone was recorded many times. The CDR3 goes on 3 residues after the read ends, and that part is filled in from the germline J gene. The V gene is TRBV6-1, the J gene TRBJ1-3; 9 bases line up with TRBD1. The germline CDR1 and CDR2 sequences are MNHNS and SASEGT. The V segment lost 4 bases and the J segment 5 bases; nucleotides outside the gene matches: 3. This CDR3 has 14 residues. The sequenced CDR3 bases are TGTGCCAGCAGTGGCGGACAGGGGAGAAACACC. Its translation: CASSGGQGRNT. The whole CDR3 sequence is CASSGGQGRNTIYF.

In its sample, this clone was seen many times. The missing CDR3 end, 3 residues past where the read stops, is filled in from the germline J gene. The V and J genes are TRBV5-1 and TRBJ2-7; D ambiguous. CDR3 size: 16 residues. The germline V and J ends were trimmed by 5 bases and 4 bases, with 22 bases remaining between them. Germline-derived CDR1 and CDR2 are SGHRS and YFSETQ. CDR3 in amino acids: CASSPAVAGSQYEQYF. The part of the CDR3 DNA that was read is TGCGCCAGCAGTCCGGCGGTAGCCGGGTCCCAATACGAG.

This clone was observed many times. Sequencing ends 3 residues short of the CDR3 end; the germline J gene provides the rest. The gene calls are TRBV20-1 and TRBJ1-1, with D possibly being TRBD1 (5 bases). V gave up 5 bases and J gave up 4 bases, with 14 bases separating them. Germline CDR1 is DFQATT and CDR2 is SNEGSKA (reference sequence). This CDR3 spans 13 amino acids. The covered CDR3 bases are TGCAGTGCTGGCGTTGTGGGGGGCACTGAA. Translating gives CSAGVVGGTE. The complete CDR3 protein is CSAGVVGGTEAFF.

There are a few counts of this clone. The read finishes 3 residues shy of the CDR3 end, and the germline J gene is used to complete it. The V gene is TRBV11-1, the J gene TRBJ2-2; 13 bases match TRBD2. This CDR3 comprises 15 residues. Germline V CDR1 and CDR2: SGHAT, FQDESV (reference sequence). V lost 5 bases to trimming and J lost 5 bases; unmatched junction nucleotides: 2. The part of the CDR3 DNA that was read is TGTGCCAGCAGCGAGGGACTAGCGGGGACCGGGGAG. The encoded protein is CASSEGLAGTGE. The CDR3 in full is CASSEGLAGTGELFF. The variable domain in full, with the rest retrieved from reference TRBV11-1 and TRBJ2-2, is EAEVAQSPRYKITEKSQAVAFWCDPISGHATLYWYRQILGQGPELLVQFQDESVVDDSQLPKDRFSAERLKGVDSTLKIQPAELGDSAMYLCASSEGLAGTGELFFGEGSRLTVL.

Ten or more counts support this clone. The CDR3 extends 3 residues past the end of the read, so its final part is completed from the germline J gene. The rearrangement uses TRBV6-1 and TRBJ2-5, with D unclear. The V gene's germline CDR1 is MNHNS and CDR2 SASEGT. The CDR3 contains 13 residues. The V end was cut by 2 bases, the J end by 3 bases, with 7 bases between. CDR3 DNA, as far as it was read: TGTGCCAGCAGTGAAAAACAGAAAGAGACC. It is translated as CASSEKQKET. The CDR3 as a whole reads CASSEKQKETQYF.